This TCR beta chain was obtained from a study of CD8+CD57+ T cells in acquired aplastic anemia. The authors sequenced patients whose flow cytometry had shown CD8+CD57+ cell expansion. The germline V gene encodes CDR1 ENHRY and CDR2 SYGVKD. The length of the CDR3 is 14 residues. As to this clonotype: Its ends do not fully match the called genes, so a read error is possible.

For CDR3 and TCR beta VDJ profiling, genomic DNA was the template used. TCRdb ran MiXCR on the reads and lists one entry per CDR3 protein. In the table there are roughly 260,000 distinct CDR3 sequences, around 45% of which are singletons. The V call is TRBV10-3, the J call TRBJ2-1; D gene ambiguous. Sequenced material: sorted CD4+, CD8+, or CD8+CD57+ T cells (not recorded which) from PBMCs. The sequence derives from a human donor with aplastic anemia. CDR3 in DNA: TGTGCCAGCAGTGATTGGCTTCTCTACAATGAGCAGTTCTTC. This sequence encodes CASSDWLLYNEQFF.